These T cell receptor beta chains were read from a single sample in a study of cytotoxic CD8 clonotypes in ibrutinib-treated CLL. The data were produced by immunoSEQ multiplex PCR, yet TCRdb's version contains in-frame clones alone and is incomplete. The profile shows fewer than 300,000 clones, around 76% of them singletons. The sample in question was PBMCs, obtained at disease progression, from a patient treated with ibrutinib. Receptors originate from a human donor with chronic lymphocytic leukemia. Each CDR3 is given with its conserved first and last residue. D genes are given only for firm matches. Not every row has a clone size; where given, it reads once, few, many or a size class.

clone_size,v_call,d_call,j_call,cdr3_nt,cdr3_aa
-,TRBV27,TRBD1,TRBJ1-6,TGTGCCAGCTGGGGACAGGGGGGTTCACCCCTCCACTTT,CASWGQGGSPLHF
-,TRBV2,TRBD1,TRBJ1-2,TGTGCCAGCAGTGGCAGTGGACAGGGGAGTGGTGGCTACACCTTC,CASSGSGQGSGGYTF
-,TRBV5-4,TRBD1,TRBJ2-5,TGTGCCAGCAGCGGACAGGGGCCTTGGCAAGAGACCCAGTACTTC,CASSGQGPWQETQYF
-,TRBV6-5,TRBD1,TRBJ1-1,TGTGCCACCTCCAAGGGGGCTAATGAAGCTTTCTTT,CATSKGANEAFF
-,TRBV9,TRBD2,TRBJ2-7,TGTGCCAGCAGCCCTAACCGGGGGGGACTAGCGGTCCACGAGCAGTACTTC,CASSPNRGGLAVHEQYF
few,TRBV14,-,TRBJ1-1,TGTGCCAGCAGCCAATTATTCCGGGACCCCGCTCTGGCTTTCTTT,CASSQLFRDPALAFF
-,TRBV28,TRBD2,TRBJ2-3,TGTGCCAGCAGCCGGGGGGTGGCAGATACGCAGTATTTT,CASSRGVADTQYF
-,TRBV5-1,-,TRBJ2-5,TGCGCCAGCAGCCCGCGGGACTCCCAAGAGACCCAGTACTTC,CASSPRDSQETQYF
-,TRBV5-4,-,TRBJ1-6,TGTGCCAGCAGCTTCCCGGATAATTCACCCCTCCACTTT,CASSFPDNSPLHF
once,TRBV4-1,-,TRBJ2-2,TGCGCCAGCAGTTACAGGGTGGTGGACACCGGGGAGCTGTTTTTT,CASSYRVVDTGELFF